This TCR beta chain was recorded in a study of blood T cell repertoires in COVID-19 (TCRdb year 2020). Study-level background: Samples covering the acute and convalescent phases of COVID-19 were provided by collaborators in the United States, Italy and Spain. The prospective study material was composed of cDNA or gDNA derived from T cells, B-cell-depleted T cells, or PBMCs. Subjects who had been exposed to COVID-19, were actively infected with it, or had recovered from it provided the deeply sampled blood TCRbeta repertoires that made up the dataset. The repertoires were released in a freely available public database meant as a resource for research on the immune response to SARS-CoV-2. The samples were drawn from the first 160 participants of the ongoing ImmuneRACE study and from some 1,300 subjects provided by 6 global collaborators. Nearly every sample came with metadata listing a de-identified subject ID, COVID-19 status, age in years and sex. Where available, HLA class I and class II types were taken from metadata supplied by the sample provider and were not determined by assay-based typing.

One collaborating source in Seattle enrolled patients during active infection and followed them longitudinally through the course of disease. Whole blood was collected in K2EDTA tubes by collaborating institutions according to the institutions' own protocols. For TCRbeta analysis, collaborators shipped samples as frozen whole blood, isolated PBMCs, or DNA extracted from either of those sample types. TCRbeta CDR3 regions were amplified from genomic DNA using the immunoSEQ Assay, a bias-controlled multiplex PCR. The original pipeline was this. The number of nucleated cells in each sample was estimated by amplification of reference gene primers within the assay. Sequence reads were collapsed and filtered to measure the absolute abundance of every unique TCRbeta CDR3 rearrangement. For each sample, productive Simpson clonality was calculated as the square root of Simpson's diversity index over productive rearrangements. Imported from immuneACCESS, the table was reduced by TCRdb to in-frame sequences with V and J called. These copies leave out some clones; in studies compared against another copy, an unresolved V gene accounts for under half, and the cause of the remainder is not known. V, J and clone size are taken as reported in that table, and D and trimming were inferred from the DNA itself. The sample table lists 300,000 to 350,000 clones, around 90% of them with a count of one. The biggest ten clones account for around 9.9% of the sample.

Beyond this particular receptor, the publication reports: How much clinical and demographic metadata was included differed by source and by participant, and the metadata was provided uncurated.

Per the germline V gene, SGHTA is the CDR1 and FQGNSA is the CDR2. Ends trimmed: V by 5 bases, J by 10 bases; bases unmatched to a gene: 11. Its CDR3 holds 15 amino acids, cysteine through phenylalanine. The DNA shown is the 45-base CDR3, in frame from base 1. In regard to this clone: The clone's antigen remains unknown. No base qualities exist here, and no much larger clone lies one base off it.

The clonotype originates from a man in his thirties or forties with COVID-19, enrolled during active disease. The receptor chain draws on TRBV7-2 and TRBJ1-6; 7 central bases correspond to TRBD1. Sequencing input: peripheral blood. Read as DNA, the sequence is TGTGCCAGCAGCCCTAGACAGGGATCGGCGTCACCCCTCCACTTT. This sequence encodes CASSPRQGSASPLHF.